This T cell receptor (beta chain) was sequenced for a study of shared clonotypes between healthy human individuals. Study-level background: The study used three CD4 naive, three CD4 memory, two CD8 naive and one CD8 memory plate per donor. Study results and caveats: The study's rarefaction showed incomplete sorted-subset sequencing despite large depth.

Deep-level assay runs were performed. Every subset had its genomic DNA shared out evenly among several immunoSEQ plates. Libraries were prepared by immunoSEQ multiplex PCR; TCRdb keeps only in-frame clonotypes and omits some of them. This sample yields millions of clones, of which roughly 94% are seen a single time; 0.1% to 0.15% belongs to the top ten. Notes on this clone: What it recognizes is unknown.

Trimming cost V 8 bases and J 4 bases; bases outside gene matches: 7. The CDR3 spans 14 residues. The germline gives CDR1 MNHEY, CDR2 SVGAGI. Material for sequencing was naive CD4+ T cells sorted from blood. The subset here: CD45RA+ positively selected. The rearrangement uses TRBV6-5 and TRBJ2-3; 9 bases line up with TRBD1. This TCR derives from a man aged 18 to 30 in good health. The CDR3 region has the DNA TGTGCCAGCTCCGGGACAGGGAGCCCAGATACGCAGTATTTT. As protein: CASSGTGSPDTQYF.